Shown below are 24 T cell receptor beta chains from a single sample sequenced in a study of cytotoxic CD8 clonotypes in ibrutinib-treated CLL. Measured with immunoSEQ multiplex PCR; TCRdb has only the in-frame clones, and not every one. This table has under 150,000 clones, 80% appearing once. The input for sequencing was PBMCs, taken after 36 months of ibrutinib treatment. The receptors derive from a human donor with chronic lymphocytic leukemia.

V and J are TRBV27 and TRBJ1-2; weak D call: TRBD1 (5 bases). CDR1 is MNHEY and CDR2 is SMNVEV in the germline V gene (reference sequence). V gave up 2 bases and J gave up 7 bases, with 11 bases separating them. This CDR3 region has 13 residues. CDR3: CASSLGASGGYTF. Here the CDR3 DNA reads TGTGCCAGCAGTTTAGGGGCCTCAGGTGGCTACACCTTC.

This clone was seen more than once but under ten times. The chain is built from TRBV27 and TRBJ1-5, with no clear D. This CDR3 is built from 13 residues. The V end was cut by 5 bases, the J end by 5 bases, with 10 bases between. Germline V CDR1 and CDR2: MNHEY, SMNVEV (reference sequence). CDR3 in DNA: TGTGCCAGCAGTCAGCAGAGATATCAGCCCCAGCATTTT. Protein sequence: CASSQQRYQPQHF.

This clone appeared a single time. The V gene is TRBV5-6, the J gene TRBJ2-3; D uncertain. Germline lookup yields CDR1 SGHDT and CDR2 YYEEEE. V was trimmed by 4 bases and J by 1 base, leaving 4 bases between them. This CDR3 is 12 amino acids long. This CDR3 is CASSPRTDTQYF. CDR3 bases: TGTGCCAGCAGCCCGCGCACAGATACGCAGTATTTT.

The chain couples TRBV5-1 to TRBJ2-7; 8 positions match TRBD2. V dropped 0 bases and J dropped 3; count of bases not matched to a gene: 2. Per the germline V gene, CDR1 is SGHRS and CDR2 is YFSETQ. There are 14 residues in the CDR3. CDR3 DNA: TGCGCCAGCAGCTTGGGACGGGAGGGCTACGAGCAGTACTTC. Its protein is CASSLGREGYEQYF.

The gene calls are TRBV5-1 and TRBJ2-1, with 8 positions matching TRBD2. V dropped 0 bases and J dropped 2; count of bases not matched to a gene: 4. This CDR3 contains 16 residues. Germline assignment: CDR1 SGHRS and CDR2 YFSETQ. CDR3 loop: CASSLAQGLAYNEQFF. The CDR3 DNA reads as TGCGCCAGCAGCTTGGCCCAGGGACTAGCCTACAATGAGCAGTTCTTC.

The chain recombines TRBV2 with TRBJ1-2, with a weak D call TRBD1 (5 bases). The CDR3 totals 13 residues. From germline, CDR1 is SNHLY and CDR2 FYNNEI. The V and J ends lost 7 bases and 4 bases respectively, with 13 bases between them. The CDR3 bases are TGTGCCAGCACCCCGGGACGGGGCTATGGCTACACCTTC. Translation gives CASTPGRGYGYTF.

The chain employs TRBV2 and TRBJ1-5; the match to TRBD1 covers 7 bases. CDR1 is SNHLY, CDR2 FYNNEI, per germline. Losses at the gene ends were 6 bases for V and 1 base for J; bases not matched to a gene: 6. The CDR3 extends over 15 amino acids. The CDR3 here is CASSRDRVSNQPQHF. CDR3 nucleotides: TGTGCCAGCAGCCGTGACAGGGTGAGCAATCAGCCCCAGCATTTT.

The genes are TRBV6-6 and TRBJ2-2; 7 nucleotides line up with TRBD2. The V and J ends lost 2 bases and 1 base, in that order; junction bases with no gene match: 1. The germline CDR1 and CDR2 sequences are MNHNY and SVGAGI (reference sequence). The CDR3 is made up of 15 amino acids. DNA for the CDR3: TGTGCCAGCAGTTACCCTAGCGGGAACACCGGGGAGCTGTTTTTT. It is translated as CASSYPSGNTGELFF.

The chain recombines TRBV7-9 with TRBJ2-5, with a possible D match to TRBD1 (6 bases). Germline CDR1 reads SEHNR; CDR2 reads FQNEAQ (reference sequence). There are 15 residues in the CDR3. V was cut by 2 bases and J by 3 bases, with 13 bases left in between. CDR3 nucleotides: TGTGCCAGCAGCTTAAGCCGACAGGTCGAAGAGACCCAGTACTTC. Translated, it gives CASSLSRQVEETQYF. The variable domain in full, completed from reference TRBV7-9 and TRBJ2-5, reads DTGVSQNPRHKITKRGQNVTFRCDPISEHNRLYWYRQTLGQGPEFLTYFQNEAQLEKSRLLSDRFSAERPKGSFSTLEIQRTEQGDSAMYLCASSLSRQVEETQYFGPGTRLLVL.

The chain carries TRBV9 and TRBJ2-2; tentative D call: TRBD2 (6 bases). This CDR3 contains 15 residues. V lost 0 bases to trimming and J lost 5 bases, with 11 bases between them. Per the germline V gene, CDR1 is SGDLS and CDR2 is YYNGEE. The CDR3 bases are TGTGCCAGCAGCGTAGCCGGGAGTGGGACCGGGGAGCTGTTTTTT. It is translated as CASSVAGSGTGELFF.

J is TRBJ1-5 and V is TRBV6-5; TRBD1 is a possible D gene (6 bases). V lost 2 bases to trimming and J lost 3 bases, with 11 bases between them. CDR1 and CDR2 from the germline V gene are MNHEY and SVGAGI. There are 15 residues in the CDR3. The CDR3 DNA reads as TGTGCCAGCAGTTACGGGGGCCTGTCCAATCAGCCCCAGCATTTT. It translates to CASSYGGLSNQPQHF.

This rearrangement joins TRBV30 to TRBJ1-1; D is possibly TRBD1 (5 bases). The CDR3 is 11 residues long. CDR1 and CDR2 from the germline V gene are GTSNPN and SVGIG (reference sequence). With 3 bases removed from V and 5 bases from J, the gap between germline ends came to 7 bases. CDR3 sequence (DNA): TGTGCCTGGAGATCAGGGACTGAAGCTTTCTTT. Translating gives CAWRSGTEAFF. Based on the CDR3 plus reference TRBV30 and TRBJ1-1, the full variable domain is SQTIHQWPATLVQPVGSPLSLECTVEGTSNPNLYWYRQAAGRGLQLLFYSVGIGQISSEVPQNLSASRPQDRQFILSSKKLLLSDSGFYLCAWRSGTEAFFGQGTRLTVV.

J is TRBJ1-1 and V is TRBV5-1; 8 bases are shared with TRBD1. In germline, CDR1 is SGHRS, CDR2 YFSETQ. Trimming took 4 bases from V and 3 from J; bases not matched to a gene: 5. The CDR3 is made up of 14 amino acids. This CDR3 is CASSTKQGDTEAFF. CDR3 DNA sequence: TGCGCCAGCAGCACTAAACAGGGGGACACTGAAGCTTTCTTT.

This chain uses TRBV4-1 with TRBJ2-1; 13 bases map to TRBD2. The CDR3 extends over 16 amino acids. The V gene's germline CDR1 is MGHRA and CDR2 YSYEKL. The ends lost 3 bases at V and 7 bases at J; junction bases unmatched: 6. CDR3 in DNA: TGCGCCAGCAGCCAGTCACTAGCGGGGGGGCTAAATGAGCAGTTCTTC. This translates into CASSQSLAGGLNEQFF.

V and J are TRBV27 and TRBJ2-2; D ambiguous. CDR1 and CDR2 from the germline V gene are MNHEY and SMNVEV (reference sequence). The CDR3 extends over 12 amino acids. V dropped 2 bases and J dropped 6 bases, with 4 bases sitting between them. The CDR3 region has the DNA TGTGCCAGCAGTTTAGGGCCCGGGGAGCTGTTTTTT. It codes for CASSLGPGELFF.

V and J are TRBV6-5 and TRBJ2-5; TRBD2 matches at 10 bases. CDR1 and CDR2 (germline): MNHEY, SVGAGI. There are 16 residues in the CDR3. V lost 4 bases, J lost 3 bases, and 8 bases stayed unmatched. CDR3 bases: TGTGCCAGCAGTTGGGGAGCGGGAGGGCCCGAAGAGACCCAGTACTTC. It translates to CASSWGAGGPEETQYF.

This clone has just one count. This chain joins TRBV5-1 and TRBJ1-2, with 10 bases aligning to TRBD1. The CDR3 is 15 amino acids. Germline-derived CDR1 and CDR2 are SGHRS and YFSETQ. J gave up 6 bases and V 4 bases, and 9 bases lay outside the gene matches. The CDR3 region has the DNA TGCGCCAGCAGCCCACCGACAGGGGGCGCCGATGGCTACACCTTC. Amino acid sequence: CASSPPTGGADGYTF.

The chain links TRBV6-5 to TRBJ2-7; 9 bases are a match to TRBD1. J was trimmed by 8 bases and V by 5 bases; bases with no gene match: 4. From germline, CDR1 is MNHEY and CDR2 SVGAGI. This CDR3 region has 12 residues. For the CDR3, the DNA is TGTGCCAGCAGTCCGGACAGGGGCAAGCAGTACTTC. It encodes CASSPDRGKQYF.

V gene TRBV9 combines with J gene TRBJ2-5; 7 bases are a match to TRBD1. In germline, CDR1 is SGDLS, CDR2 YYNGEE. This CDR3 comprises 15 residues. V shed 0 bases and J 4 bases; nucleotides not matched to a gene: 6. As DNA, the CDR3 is TGTGCCAGCAGCGTAGTTAAGGGGGCCGGAGAGACCCAGTACTTC. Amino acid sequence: CASSVVKGAGETQYF.

The CDR3 DNA follows: TGTGCCAGCAGCTTACGGTCTAGCGGGACCACCGGGGAGCTGTTTTTT. As protein: CASSLRSSGTTGELFF. This chain connects TRBV7-3 to TRBJ2-2; 9 bases align to TRBD2. V lost 2 bases, J lost 4 bases, and 5 bases stayed unmatched. The CDR3 runs 16 residues. The V gene's germline CDR1 is SGHTA and CDR2 FQGTGA.

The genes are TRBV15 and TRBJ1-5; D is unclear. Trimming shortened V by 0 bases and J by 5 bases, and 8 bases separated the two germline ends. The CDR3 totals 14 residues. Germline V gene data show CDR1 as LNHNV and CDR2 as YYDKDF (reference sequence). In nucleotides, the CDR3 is TGTGCCACCAGCAGAGATTTGGGATATCAGCCCCAGCATTTT. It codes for CATSRDLGYQPQHF.

Here the CDR3 reads CASSPRLAEYQETQYF. Written as DNA, the CDR3 is TGTGCCAGCAGCCCTCGACTAGCGGAGTACCAAGAGACCCAGTACTTC. This chain connects TRBV7-7 to TRBJ2-5; TRBD2 matches at 9 bases. Germline assignment: CDR1 SSHAT and CDR2 FNYEAQ (reference sequence). The CDR3 sequence is 16 residues long. V lost 5 bases, J lost 0 bases, and 7 bases stayed unmatched.

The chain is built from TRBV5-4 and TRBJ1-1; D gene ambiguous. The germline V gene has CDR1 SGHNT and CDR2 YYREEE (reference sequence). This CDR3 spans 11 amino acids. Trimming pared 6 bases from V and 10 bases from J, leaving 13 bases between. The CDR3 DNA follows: TGTGCCAGCATCGGCAGGCTAGGAGCTTTCTTT. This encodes CASIGRLGAFF.

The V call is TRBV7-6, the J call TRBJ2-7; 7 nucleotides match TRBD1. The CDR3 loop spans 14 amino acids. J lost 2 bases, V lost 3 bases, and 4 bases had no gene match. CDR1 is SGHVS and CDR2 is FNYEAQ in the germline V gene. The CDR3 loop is CASSLGRGTYEQYF. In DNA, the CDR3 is TGTGCCAGCAGCTTGGGCAGGGGGACCTACGAGCAGTACTTC.